One and the same sample provided the 27 T cell receptor beta chains below, sequenced in a study of shared clonotypes between healthy human individuals (dated by TCRdb to the early 2020s). CD8 naive samples were CD45RO-negative cells positively selected for CCR7, giving a CD45RA+CCR7+ population that excluded TemRA cells. The library was generated by the immunoSEQ multiplex PCR assay. In its TCRdb copy, this immuneACCESS table keeps in-frame sequences only and misses some clones. Where compared with another copy, unresolved V genes explain less than half of these, and the others have no known cause. The sample yields 1.5 million to 2.5 million clones; approximately 95% were counted once. 1% to 1.5% of the sample is in the top ten clones. What was sequenced was naive CD8+ T cells sorted from blood. This specimen's cell subset or site label, interpreted: CD45RA+CCR7+. The receptors derive from a man between 18 and 29 years old in good health.

This clone was counted once. The chain couples TRBV4-1 to TRBJ1-5; 7 bases align to TRBD1. V lost 0 bases to trimming and J lost 0 bases; unmatched junction nucleotides: 5. CDR3 length equals 17 residues. Germline V gene sequence: CDR1 MGHRA, CDR2 YSYEKL. The CDR3 DNA reads as TGCGCCAGCAGCCAAGATGGAGGGGGCTATAGCAATCAGCCCCAGCATTTT. This codes for CASSQDGGGYSNQPQHF.

The chain carries TRBV19 and TRBJ1-5; D possibly corresponds to TRBD1 (5 bases). V lost 6 bases and J 1 base, leaving 10 bases between the germline ends. Germline CDR1 and CDR2: LNHDA and SQIVND (reference sequence). The CDR3 consists of 14 residues. CDR3 DNA sequence: TGTGCCAGTAGCCTGACAGTAAGCAATCAGCCCCAGCATTTT. This sequence encodes CASSLTVSNQPQHF.

J is TRBJ2-3 and V is TRBV6-5; TRBD1 aligns across 8 bases. Losses at the gene ends were 2 bases for V and 14 bases for J; bases not matched to a gene: 15. CDR3 length: 15 residues. From germline, CDR1 is MNHEY and CDR2 SVGAGI. CDR3 region: CASSYAKSPRDRTYF. The CDR3, as DNA: TGTGCCAGCAGTTACGCGAAATCGCCCCGGGACAGGACGTATTTT.

About this clone: This sample includes further DNA sequences coding for the same CDR3. The gene calls are TRBV4-1 and TRBJ2-2; D possibly uses TRBD1 or TRBD2 (5 bases each). Germline V gives CDR1 MGHRA, CDR2 YSYEKL. The CDR3 spans 15 residues. Trimming shortened V by 4 bases and J by 0 bases, and 9 bases separated the two germline ends. The CDR3 DNA follows: TGCGCCAGCAGCCCTGGGACCACGAACACCGGGGAGCTGTTTTTT. This translates into CASSPGTTNTGELFF.

The chain links TRBV11-2 to TRBJ2-7; the D is unclear. The CDR3 consists of 13 residues. Germline CDR1 SGHAT, CDR2 FQNNGV. Trimming cost V 1 base and J 3 bases, with 7 bases left between them. The CDR3 nucleotides read TGTGCCAGCAGCTTAGCGTCCCACTACGAGCAGTACTTC. This sequence encodes CASSLASHYEQYF.

The chain has TRBV5-1 and TRBJ1-1; 8 bases are shared with TRBD1. Germline CDR1 and CDR2: SGHRS and YFSETQ. The J segment lost 8 bases and the V segment lost 4 bases, leaving 7 bases of the junction unmatched. This CDR3 has 13 amino acids. CDR3 nucleotide sequence: TGCGCCAGCAGCATGACAGGGGCGGGAGAAGCTTTCTTT. Amino acids: CASSMTGAGEAFF.

Notes on this clone: Other DNA sequences in the sample encode the same CDR3. The chain recombines TRBV5-1 with TRBJ2-7; D tentatively reads TRBD1 or TRBD2 (5 bases each). The CDR3 extends over 14 amino acids. Between the trimmed V and J ends, which lost 0 bases and 1 base, there was a span of 8 bases. Germline CDR1 is SGHRS and CDR2 is YFSETQ. The CDR3 loop is CASSLAGTSYEQYF. The DNA for the CDR3 is TGCGCCAGCAGCTTGGCTGGGACGTCCTACGAGCAGTACTTC. Full variable domain (remainder filled in from reference TRBV5-1 and TRBJ2-7): KAGVTQTPRYLIKTRGQQVTLSCSPISGHRSVSWYQQTPGQGLQFLFEYFSETQRNKGNFPGRFSGRQFSNSRSEMNVSTLELGDSALYLCASSLAGTSYEQYFGPGTRLTVT.

The chain uses TRBV7-9 and TRBJ2-7, with 7 bases lining up with TRBD1. With 5 bases clipped from V and 2 bases from J, the junction kept 12 bases outside the gene matches. There are 16 residues in the CDR3. Germline loops: CDR1 SEHNR, CDR2 FQNEAQ (reference sequence). CDR3 region: CASSEVTGTAAYEQYF. DNA for the CDR3: TGTGCCAGCAGCGAAGTAACCGGGACAGCTGCCTACGAGCAGTACTTC. The full variable domain, with the rest looked up from reference TRBV7-9 and TRBJ2-7, is DTGVSQNPRHKITKRGQNVTFRCDPISEHNRLYWYRQTLGQGPEFLTYFQNEAQLEKSRLLSDRFSAERPKGSFSTLEIQRTEQGDSAMYLCASSEVTGTAAYEQYFGPGTRLTVT.

The chain uses TRBV7-2 and TRBJ2-5; TRBD1 aligns across 12 bases. Trimming removed 8 bases from V and 4 bases from J; junction bases left unmatched: 17. The length of the CDR3 is 18 residues. Per germline, CDR1 SGHTA and CDR2 FQGNSA. CDR3 coding DNA: TGTGCCAGCCTTCTATTTGGGACAGGGGGCGCAACGGGAGAGACCCAGTACTTC. This encodes CASLLFGTGGATGETQYF.

This clone was seen once. CDR3 coding DNA: TGTGCCAGTAGTATGCGGCGGGGGGCAGGAGAGACCCAGTACTTC. Its protein product is CASSMRRGAGETQYF. The chain combines TRBV19 with TRBJ2-5; 8 bases map to TRBD2. Unmatched junction bases numbered 7, after V lost 3 bases and J lost 4 bases. There are 15 residues in the CDR3. CDR1 is LNHDA, CDR2 SQIVND, per germline (reference sequence).

This sequence joins TRBV4-1 and TRBJ1-6; maybe TRBD1 (6 bases). CDR1 MGHRA and CDR2 YSYEKL come from the germline V gene. V was pared by 5 bases and J by 6 bases, with 8 bases between. The length of the CDR3 is 13 residues. The CDR3 region is CASSLDSNSPLHF. The CDR3 coding sequence is TGCGCCAGCAGCTTGGACAGTAATTCACCCCTCCACTTT.

Of note for this clone: Other DNA sequences in this sample translate to the same CDR3. The CDR3: CASSLGQLYEQYF. The CDR3 DNA follows: TGCGCCAGCAGCTTGGGGCAGCTCTACGAGCAGTACTTC. V and J are TRBV5-1 and TRBJ2-7, with D hard to call. Germline V gives CDR1 SGHRS, CDR2 YFSETQ. The V gene lost 0 bases and the J gene lost 3 bases, with 7 bases spanning the gap. The CDR3 has 13 amino acids.

The chain links TRBV6-1 to TRBJ1-5, with a weak D call TRBD1 (5 bases). V lost 3 bases and J 3 bases, leaving 12 bases between the germline ends. Germline V lookup: CDR1 MNHNS, CDR2 SASEGT. The CDR3 sequence is 15 residues long. The CDR3 bases are TGTGCCAGCAGTGAGACAATAGGGACCAATCAGCCCCAGCATTTT. This codes for CASSETIGTNQPQHF.

Comments on this clone: Other DNA sequences of this sample code for an identical CDR3. This rearrangement joins TRBV18 to TRBJ2-1, with TRBD1 identical over 9 bases. This CDR3 has 15 amino acids. V shed 3 bases and J 7 bases; nucleotides not matched to a gene: 7. Germline-derived CDR1 and CDR2 are KGHSH and LQKENI. CDR3 region: CASSPTGGSGNEQFF. In DNA form, the CDR3 reads TGTGCCAGCTCACCCACAGGGGGCAGCGGGAATGAGCAGTTCTTC.

This clone was picked up one time. The chain links TRBV11-3 to TRBJ1-3, with D hard to call. Trimming stripped 4 bases from V and 1 base from J, with 14 bases between. The germline V gene encodes CDR1 SGHNT and CDR2 YENEEA. The CDR3 has 16 residues. The CDR3 DNA follows: TGTGCCAGCAGCTCACCGGACGAGGAATCTGGAAACACCATATATTTT. Translating it yields CASSSPDEESGNTIYF. Drawing the rest from reference TRBV11-3 and TRBJ1-3, the complete variable domain is EAGVVQSPRYKIIEKKQPVAFWCNPISGHNTLYWYLQNLGQGPELLIRYENEEAVDDSQLPKDRFSAERLKGVDSTLKIQPAELGDSAVYLCASSSPDEESGNTIYFGEGSWLTVV.

The genes are TRBV5-4 and TRBJ2-2; 9 bases match TRBD1. Germline V gene sequence: CDR1 SGHNT, CDR2 YYREEE (reference sequence). The CDR3 has 15 amino acids. Trimming removed 5 bases from V and 4 bases from J; junction bases left unmatched: 6. CDR3 DNA sequence: TGTGCCAGCAGACGGGGGACAGGGATCACCGGGGAGCTGTTTTTT. Protein sequence: CASRRGTGITGELFF. Variable domain in full (rest from reference TRBV5-4 and TRBJ2-2): ETGVTQSPTHLIKTRGQQVTLRCSSQSGHNTVSWYQQALGQGPQFIFQYYREEENGRGNFPPRFSGLQFPNYSSELNVNALELDDSALYLCASRRGTGITGELFFGEGSRLTVL.

The chain employs TRBV6-5 and TRBJ2-5; D gene ambiguous. This CDR3 comprises 13 residues. Germline CDR1 is MNHEY and CDR2 is SVGAGI. Trimming stripped 2 bases from V and 4 bases from J, with 8 bases between. Here the CDR3 DNA reads TGTGCCAGCAGTTACAGGGTCGGAGAGACCCAGTACTTC. Its translation is CASSYRVGETQYF.

The genes are TRBV25-1 and TRBJ2-5; TRBD2 aligns across 12 bases. The CDR3 loop spans 15 amino acids. Losses at the gene ends were 4 bases for V and 5 bases for J; bases not matched to a gene: 5. Germline V CDR1 and CDR2: MGHDK, SYGVNS. CDR3 bases: TGTGCCAGCAGTGCCTGGACTAGCGGGACGGAGACCCAGTACTTC. Translation: CASSAWTSGTETQYF. The full variable domain, completed using reference TRBV25-1 and TRBJ2-5, is EADIYQTPRYLVIGTGKKITLECSQTMGHDKMYWYQQDPGMELHLIHYSYGVNSTEKGDLSSESTVSRIRTEHFPLTLESARPSHTSQYLCASSAWTSGTETQYFGPGTRLLVL.

V gene TRBV7-9 combines with J gene TRBJ2-6; D is undetermined. The length of the CDR3 is 14 residues. Germline V lookup: CDR1 SEHNR, CDR2 FQNEAQ (reference sequence). Trimming took off 2 bases at V and 4 bases at J, with 6 bases between the two ends. Here the CDR3 reads CASSLQAGANVLTF. The CDR3 DNA sequence: TGTGCCAGCAGCTTACAGGCCGGGGCCAACGTCCTGACTTTC.

This sequence joins TRBV6-1 and TRBJ2-7; 8 bases map to TRBD2. Germline-derived CDR1 and CDR2 are MNHNS and SASEGT. With V trimmed by 3 bases and J by 2 bases, 3 bases remained unmatched. The CDR3 has 14 amino acids. The CDR3 DNA is TGTGCCAGCAGTGACGGGGGGGCCACCTACGAGCAGTACTTC. Translating it yields CASSDGGATYEQYF.

The chain couples TRBV6-5 to TRBJ1-1; TRBD1 is a possible D gene (6 bases). The V and J ends lost 0 bases and 1 base respectively, with 9 bases between them. The CDR3 loop spans 15 amino acids. Looked up from germline, CDR1 is MNHEY and CDR2 is SVGAGI. This chain's CDR3 is CASSYSSGANTEAFF. CDR3 nucleotides: TGTGCCAGCAGTTACTCGTCAGGGGCGAACACTGAAGCTTTCTTT.

This sequence joins TRBV5-6 and TRBJ2-3; D is tentatively TRBD1 or TRBD2 (5 bases each). Germline V lookup: CDR1 SGHDT, CDR2 YYEEEE. The CDR3 is 16 residues long. The V end was cut by 2 bases, the J end by 2 bases, with 15 bases between. CDR3 sequence (DNA): TGTGCCAGCAGCTTTGGGGAGATGGGGACCACAGATACGCAGTATTTT. Translated, it gives CASSFGEMGTTDTQYF.

V gene TRBV5-1 combines with J gene TRBJ2-1; TRBD1 might be the D (5 bases). CDR1 and CDR2 from the germline V gene are SGHRS and YFSETQ. V was cut by 4 bases and J by 8 bases, with 25 bases left in between. The CDR3 sequence is 17 residues long. CDR3 region: CASSPPEDAGNSYEQFF. In DNA, the CDR3 is TGCGCCAGCAGCCCCCCCGAGGACGCAGGGAATTCTTATGAGCAGTTCTTC.

This clone showed up just once. The chain employs TRBV11-2 and TRBJ1-6; tentatively, D is TRBD1 (6 bases). V was trimmed by 2 bases and J by 0 bases, leaving 11 bases between them. The germline gives CDR1 SGHAT, CDR2 FQNNGV. CDR3 size: 17 residues. CDR3 bases: TGTGCCAGCAGCTTAACAGGGACAAGCTCCTATAATTCACCCCTCCACTTT. Protein sequence: CASSLTGTSSYNSPLHF.

The rearrangement joins TRBV2 to TRBJ2-3; 9 bases are a match to TRBD1. CDR1 is SNHLY, CDR2 FYNNEI, per germline. The CDR3 loop spans 15 amino acids. V lost 8 bases and J lost 4; bases outside the gene matches: 10. CDR3: CASGGQGILPDTQYF. The CDR3 nucleotides are TGTGCCAGCGGGGGACAGGGTATTTTACCAGATACGCAGTATTTT.

This chain connects TRBV2 to TRBJ2-3, with 8 bases aligning to TRBD2. The trim removed 0 bases at V and 4 bases at J, leaving 12 bases unmatched. Per the germline V gene, CDR1 is SNHLY and CDR2 is FYNNEI. This CDR3 comprises 18 residues. CDR3 in DNA: TGTGCCAGCAGTGAAGCGCTCGGGGGGGTAGTTCACCCAGATACGCAGTATTTT. It encodes CASSEALGGVVHPDTQYF.

In regard to this clone: Given a much more abundant clone one base away, this may be a read error. The sample contains more than one DNA sequence encoding this CDR3. The chain employs TRBV29-1 and TRBJ2-7; TRBD2 is a possible D gene (5 bases). Germline V lookup: CDR1 SQVTM, CDR2 ANQGSEA. This CDR3 spans 12 amino acids. Trimming cost V 1 base and J 1 base, with 5 bases left between them. This CDR3 is CSVEAGSYEQYF. The CDR3 nucleotides are TGCAGCGTTGAAGCGGGATCCTACGAGCAGTACTTC.